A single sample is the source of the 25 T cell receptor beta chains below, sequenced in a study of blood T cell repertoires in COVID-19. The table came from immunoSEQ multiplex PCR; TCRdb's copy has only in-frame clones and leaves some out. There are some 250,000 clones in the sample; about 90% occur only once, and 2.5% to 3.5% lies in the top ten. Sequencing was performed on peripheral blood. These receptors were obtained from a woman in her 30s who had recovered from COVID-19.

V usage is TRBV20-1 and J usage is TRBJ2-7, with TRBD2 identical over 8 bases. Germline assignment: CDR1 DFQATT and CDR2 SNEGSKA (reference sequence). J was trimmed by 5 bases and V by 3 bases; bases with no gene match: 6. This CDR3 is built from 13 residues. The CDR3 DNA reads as TGCAGTGCTAGTGCGGGGGGCGCCGACGAGCAGTACTTC. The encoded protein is CSASAGGADEQYF.

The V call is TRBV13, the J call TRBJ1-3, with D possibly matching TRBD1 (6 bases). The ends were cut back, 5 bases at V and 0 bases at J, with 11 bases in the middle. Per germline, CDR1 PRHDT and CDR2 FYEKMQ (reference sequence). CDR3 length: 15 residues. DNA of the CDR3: TGTGCCAGCAGCCCGGGACAAACCTCTGGAAACACCATATATTTT. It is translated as CASSPGQTSGNTIYF.

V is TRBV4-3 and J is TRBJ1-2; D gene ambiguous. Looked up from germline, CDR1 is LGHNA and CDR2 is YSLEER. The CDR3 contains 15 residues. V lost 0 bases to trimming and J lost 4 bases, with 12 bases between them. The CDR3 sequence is CASSQDHLGSYGYTF. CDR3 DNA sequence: TGCGCCAGCAGCCAAGATCATTTGGGGAGCTATGGCTACACCTTC.

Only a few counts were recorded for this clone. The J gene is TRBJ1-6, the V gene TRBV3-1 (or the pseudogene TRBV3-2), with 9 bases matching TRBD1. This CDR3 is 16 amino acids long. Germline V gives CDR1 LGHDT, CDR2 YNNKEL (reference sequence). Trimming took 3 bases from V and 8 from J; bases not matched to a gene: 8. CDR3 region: CASSQSGTGSDSPLHF. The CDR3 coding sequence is TGTGCCAGCAGCCAGTCAGGGACAGGGAGTGATTCACCCCTCCACTTT.

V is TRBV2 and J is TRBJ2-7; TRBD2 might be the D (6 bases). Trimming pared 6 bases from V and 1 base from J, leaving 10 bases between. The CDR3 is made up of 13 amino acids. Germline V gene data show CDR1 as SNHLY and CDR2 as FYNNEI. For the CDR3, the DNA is TGTGCCAGCAGAGGGACTCCTTCCTACGAGCAGTACTTC. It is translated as CASRGTPSYEQYF. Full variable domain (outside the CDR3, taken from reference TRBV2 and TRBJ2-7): EPEVTQTPSHQVTQMGQEVILRCVPISNHLYFYWYRQILGQKVEFLVSFYNNEISEKSEIFDDQFSVERPDGSNFTLKIRSTKLEDSAMYFCASRGTPSYEQYFGPGTRLTVT.

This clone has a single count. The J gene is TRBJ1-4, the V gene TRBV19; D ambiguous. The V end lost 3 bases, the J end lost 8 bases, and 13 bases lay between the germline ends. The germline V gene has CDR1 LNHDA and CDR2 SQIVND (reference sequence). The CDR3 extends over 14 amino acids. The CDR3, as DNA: TGTGCCAGTAGTATTGGCAGACTCCGCGAAAAACTGTTTTTT. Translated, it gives CASSIGRLREKLFF.

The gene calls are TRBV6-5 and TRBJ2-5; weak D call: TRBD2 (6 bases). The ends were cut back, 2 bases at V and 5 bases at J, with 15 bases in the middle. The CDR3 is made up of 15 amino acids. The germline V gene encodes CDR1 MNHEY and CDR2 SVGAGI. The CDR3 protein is CASSYPSEAGETQYF. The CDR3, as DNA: TGTGCCAGCAGTTACCCTAGCGAGGCGGGGGAGACCCAGTACTTC.

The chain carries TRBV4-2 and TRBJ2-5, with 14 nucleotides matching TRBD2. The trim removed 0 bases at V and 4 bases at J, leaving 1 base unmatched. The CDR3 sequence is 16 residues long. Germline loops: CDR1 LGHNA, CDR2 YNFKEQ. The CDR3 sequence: CASSQDGTSGGETQYF. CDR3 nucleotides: TGTGCCAGCAGCCAAGATGGGACTAGCGGGGGAGAGACCCAGTACTTC.

CDR3: CASSLSLVMGQGNQPQHF. The CDR3 region has the DNA TGTGCCAGCAGCTTAAGTCTGGTCATGGGGCAGGGCAATCAGCCCCAGCATTTT. The rearrangement joins TRBV7-2 to TRBJ1-5, with D possibly being TRBD1 (5 bases). Trimming cost V 2 bases and J 2 bases, with 19 bases left between them. This CDR3 is 18 amino acids long. Germline CDR1 and CDR2: SGHTA and FQGNSA.

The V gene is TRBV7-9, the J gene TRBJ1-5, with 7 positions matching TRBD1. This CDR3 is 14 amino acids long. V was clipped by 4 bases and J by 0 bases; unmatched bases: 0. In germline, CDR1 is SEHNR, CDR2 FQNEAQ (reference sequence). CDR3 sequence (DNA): TGTGCCAGCAGCTGGGACAGTAGCAATCAGCCCCAGCATTTT. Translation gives CASSWDSSNQPQHF.

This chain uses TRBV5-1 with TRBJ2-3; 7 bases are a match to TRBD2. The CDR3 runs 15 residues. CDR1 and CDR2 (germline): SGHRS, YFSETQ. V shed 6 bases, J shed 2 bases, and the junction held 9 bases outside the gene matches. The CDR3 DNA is TGCGCCAGCACCGTAGCGGGCACGAACACAGATACGCAGTATTTT. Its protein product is CASTVAGTNTDTQYF.

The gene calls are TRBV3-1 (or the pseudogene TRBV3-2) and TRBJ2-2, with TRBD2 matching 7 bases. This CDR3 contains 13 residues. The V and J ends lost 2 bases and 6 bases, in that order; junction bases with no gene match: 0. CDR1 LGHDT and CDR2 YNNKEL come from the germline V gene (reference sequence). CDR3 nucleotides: TGTGCCAGCAGCCAACGGGGGGCCGGGGAGCTGTTTTTT. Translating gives CASSQRGAGELFF.

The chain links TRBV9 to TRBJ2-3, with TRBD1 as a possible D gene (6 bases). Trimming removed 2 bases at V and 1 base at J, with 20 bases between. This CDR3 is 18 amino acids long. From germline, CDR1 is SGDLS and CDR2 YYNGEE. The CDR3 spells CASSVDLGGPLRTDTQYF. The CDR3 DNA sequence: TGTGCCAGCAGCGTTGACTTAGGGGGTCCTCTGCGCACAGATACGCAGTATTTT.

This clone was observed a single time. CDR3 in amino acids: CASSQTGGGTDTQYF. The CDR3, as DNA: TGTGCCAGCAGCCAAACAGGGGGCGGGACAGATACGCAGTATTTT. The chain recombines TRBV7-7 with TRBJ2-3, with 9 bases lining up with TRBD1. V trimming: 5 bases; J trimming: 3 bases; junction bases outside the gene matches: 6. The CDR3 totals 15 residues. The germline V gene encodes CDR1 SSHAT and CDR2 FNYEAQ (reference sequence).

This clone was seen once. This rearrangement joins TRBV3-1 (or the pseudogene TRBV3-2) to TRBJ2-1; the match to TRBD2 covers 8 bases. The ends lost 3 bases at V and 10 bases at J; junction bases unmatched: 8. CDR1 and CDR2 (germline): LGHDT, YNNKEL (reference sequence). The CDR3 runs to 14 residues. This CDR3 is CASSQGLGVYEQFF. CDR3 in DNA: TGTGCCAGCAGCCAGGGACTAGGAGTATACGAGCAGTTCTTC.

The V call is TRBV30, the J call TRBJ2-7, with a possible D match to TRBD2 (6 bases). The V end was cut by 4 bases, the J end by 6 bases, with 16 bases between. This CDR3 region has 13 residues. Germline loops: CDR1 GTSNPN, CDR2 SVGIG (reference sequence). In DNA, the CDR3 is TGTGCCTGGAACTTCAGGTCCGGGGGCGAGCAGTACTTC. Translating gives CAWNFRSGGEQYF. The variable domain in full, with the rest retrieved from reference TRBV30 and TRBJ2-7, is SQTIHQWPATLVQPVGSPLSLECTVEGTSNPNLYWYRQAAGRGLQLLFYSVGIGQISSEVPQNLSASRPQDRQFILSSKKLLLSDSGFYLCAWNFRSGGEQYFGPGTRLTVT.

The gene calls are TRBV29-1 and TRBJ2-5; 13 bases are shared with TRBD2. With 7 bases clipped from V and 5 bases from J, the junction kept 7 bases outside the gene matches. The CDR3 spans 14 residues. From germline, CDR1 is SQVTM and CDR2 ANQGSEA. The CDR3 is CSGTSGGARETQYF. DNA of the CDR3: TGCAGCGGAACTAGCGGGGGGGCACGGGAGACCCAGTACTTC.

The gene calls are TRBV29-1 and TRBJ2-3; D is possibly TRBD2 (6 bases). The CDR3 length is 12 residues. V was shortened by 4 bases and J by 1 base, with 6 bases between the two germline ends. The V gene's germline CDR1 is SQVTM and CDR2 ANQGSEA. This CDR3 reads CSVGGGTDTQYF. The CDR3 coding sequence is TGCAGCGTTGGGGGGGGCACAGATACGCAGTATTTT.

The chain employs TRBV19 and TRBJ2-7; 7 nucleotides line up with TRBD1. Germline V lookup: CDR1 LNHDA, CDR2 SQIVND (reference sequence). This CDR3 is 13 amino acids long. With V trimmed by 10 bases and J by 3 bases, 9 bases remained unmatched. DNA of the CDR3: TGTGCCACAAAACACACAGGGGTCTACGAGCAGTACTTC. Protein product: CATKHTGVYEQYF.

The CDR3 nucleotides are TGTGCCAGCAGTGGATCCCGGGACAGGGGGAATTCACCCCTCCACTTT. The encoded protein is CASSGSRDRGNSPLHF. This rearrangement joins TRBV2 to TRBJ1-6, with 11 bases that match TRBD1. Germline loops: CDR1 SNHLY, CDR2 FYNNEI. This CDR3 is 16 amino acids long. With V trimmed by 4 bases and J by 7 bases, 6 bases remained unmatched.

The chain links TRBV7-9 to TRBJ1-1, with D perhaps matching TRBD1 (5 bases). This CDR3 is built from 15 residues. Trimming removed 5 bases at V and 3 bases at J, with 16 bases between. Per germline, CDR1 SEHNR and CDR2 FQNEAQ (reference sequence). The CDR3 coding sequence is TGTGCCAGCAGCCCTCGGGAGGGCAGGGACACTGAAGCTTTCTTT. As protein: CASSPREGRDTEAFF.

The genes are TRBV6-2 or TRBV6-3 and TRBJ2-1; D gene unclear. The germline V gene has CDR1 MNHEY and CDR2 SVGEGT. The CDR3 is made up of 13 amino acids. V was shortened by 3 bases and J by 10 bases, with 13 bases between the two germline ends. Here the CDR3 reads CASSYEVGLEQFF. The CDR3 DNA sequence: TGTGCCAGCAGTTATGAGGTCGGCCTAGAGCAGTTCTTC.

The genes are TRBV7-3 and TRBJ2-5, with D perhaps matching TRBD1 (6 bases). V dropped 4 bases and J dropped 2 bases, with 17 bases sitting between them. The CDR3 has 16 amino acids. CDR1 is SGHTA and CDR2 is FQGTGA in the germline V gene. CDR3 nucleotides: TGTGCCAGCAGCTCCCCGACAGGAAACGGTCAAGAGACCCAGTACTTC. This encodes CASSSPTGNGQETQYF.

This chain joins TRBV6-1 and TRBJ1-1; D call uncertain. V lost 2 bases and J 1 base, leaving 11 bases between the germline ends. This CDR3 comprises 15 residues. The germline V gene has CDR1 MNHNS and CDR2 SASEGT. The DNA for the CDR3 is TGTGCCAGCAGTGAATTCGGCCAGGCGAACACTGAAGCTTTCTTT. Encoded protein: CASSEFGQANTEAFF.

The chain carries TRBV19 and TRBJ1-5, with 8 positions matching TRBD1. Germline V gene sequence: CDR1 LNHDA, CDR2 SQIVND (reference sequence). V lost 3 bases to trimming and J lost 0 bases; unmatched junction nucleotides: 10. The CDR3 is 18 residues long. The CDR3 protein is CASSMTGQAMNSNQPQHF. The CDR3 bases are TGTGCCAGTAGTATGACGGGACAGGCAATGAATAGCAATCAGCCCCAGCATTTT.